This T cell receptor (beta chain) was sequenced in a study of blood T cell repertoires in COVID-19. Study-wide background: Collection of acute and convalescent COVID-19 samples took place in the United States, Italy and Spain.

This clone was seen once. Trimming took off 3 bases at V and 1 base at J, with 12 bases between the two ends. The CDR3 loop spans 15 amino acids. Germline V gene sequence: CDR1 LNHDA, CDR2 SQIVND (reference sequence). Clones were read by immunoSEQ multiplex PCR, and TCRdb kept only the in-frame ones, dropping some. Among fewer than 200,000 clones listed, roughly 90% were seen once. The sequenced material came from peripheral blood. This sequence was found in a man younger than 45 with COVID-19, enrolled during active disease. The V and J genes are TRBV19 and TRBJ1-2; D is ambiguous. The CDR3 is CASSIVSDYNYGYTF. CDR3 bases: TGTGCCAGTAGTATCGTCTCAGATTATAACTATGGCTACACCTTC.